Sequencing of this T cell receptor beta chain was carried out in a study of regulatory T cells in long-lasting Graves disease. Looking at the study overall: Graves' patients diagnosed newly had used antithyroid drugs under 3 months. Findings and caveats of the study: TCR diversity was lower in persistent Graves' patients than in newly diagnosed ones. Shared public clonotypes totalled 2,741 in persistent patients, compared with about 960 in new patients.

The time point was: newly diagnosed GD, antithyroid drugs for less than 3 months. RNA isolated from PBMCs was used to make the TCR library. American Thyroid Association guidelines were used to diagnose Graves' disease. In regard to this clonotype: No antigen is known for it.

Building the TCR beta libraries relied on iRepertoire HTBI primers, and CDR3 regions underwent Arm-PCR. TCRdb ran MiXCR on the multiplex PCR reads and lists one entry per CDR3 protein. The sample holds around 230,000 distinct CDR3 sequences; approximately 20% are singletons and the top ten take around 20%. The clonotype was recovered from a female donor with Graves disease. The material was peripheral blood mononuclear cells (PBMCs), obtained at new diagnosis, from a patient treated with antithyroid drugs.

The CDR3 loop reads CAISESLAGAVEQFF. The CDR3 bases are TGTGCCATCAGTGAGTCTTTAGCGGGAGCGGTTGAGCAGTTCTTC. The V gene is TRBV10-3, the J gene TRBJ2-1; TRBD2 agrees at 9 bases. CDR3 length: 15 amino acids. Trimming cost V 0 bases and J 9 bases; bases outside gene matches: 6. Germline loops: CDR1 ENHRY, CDR2 SYGVKD.